The clone carrying this TCR beta chain has only a few counts. The antigen is not known. Averaging roughly 120 mL, one heparinised blood draw came from each individual donor. The length of the CDR3 is 17 residues. Germline loops: CDR1 SGHDT, CDR2 YYEEEE. V shed 4 bases and J 5 bases; nucleotides not matched to a gene: 15. What was sequenced were expressed TCRB transcripts, since all of the isolated RNA had been reverse transcribed. Profiled with immunoSEQ multiplex PCR; TCRdb holds only in-frame clones, not every one. Among more than 550,000 clones listed, around 15% were seen once. This sample is drawn from a study of beta chain features in type 1 diabetes. Findings of the study overall: Significant though moderate, a shortening of TCRB CDR3s appeared in all four CD4+ subsets of Type 1 diabetes patients.

The TCR sequence derives from a man aged 18 to 30 with type 1 diabetes. Specimen: naive CD4+ T cells from blood. The chain combines TRBV5-6 with TRBJ2-7, with 10 positions matching TRBD1. The CDR3 coding sequence is TGTGCCAGCAGCAAACCGTGGATGGGACAGGGGAGAAACGAGCAGTACTTC. It specifies CASSKPWMGQGRNEQYF.